One sample yielded the 20 T cell receptor beta chains listed below, sequenced in a study of blood T cell repertoires in COVID-19. TCRdb keeps only in-frame clones here, not all; method: immunoSEQ multiplex PCR. The sample contains roughly 220,000 clones, more than 75% of which appear only once. Sequenced: peripheral blood. The receptors were sampled from a man older than 75 with acute or convalescent COVID-19.

The chain couples TRBV28 to TRBJ2-7, with a tentative D call TRBD2 (6 bases). CDR1 is MDHEN, CDR2 SYDVKM, per germline. Trimming took off 9 bases at V and 1 base at J, with 13 bases between the two ends. CDR3 length: 13 residues. The DNA of the CDR3 is TGTGCCAGTCGTGAGGGACTTTCCTACGAGCAGTACTTC. Translation: CASREGLSYEQYF.

The chain links TRBV19 to TRBJ1-3; D may be TRBD1 (6 bases). Germline V gene data show CDR1 as LNHDA and CDR2 as SQIVND (reference sequence). CDR3 length: 14 amino acids. V was shortened by 6 bases and J by 2 bases, with 11 bases between the two germline ends. Written as DNA, the CDR3 is TGTGCCAGTAGGGCTTGGACAGCTGGAAACACCATATATTTT. Translation gives CASRAWTAGNTIYF.

This sequence joins TRBV3-1 (or the pseudogene TRBV3-2) and TRBJ1-4; D possibly corresponds to TRBD1 (5 bases). The CDR3 extends over 15 amino acids. With 0 bases removed from V and 7 bases from J, the gap between germline ends came to 12 bases. Germline V CDR1 and CDR2: LGHDT, YNNKEL (reference sequence). This chain's CDR3 is CASSQEGGRGEKLFF. The DNA for the CDR3 is TGTGCCAGCAGCCAAGAGGGGGGGAGAGGTGAAAAACTGTTTTTT.

This chain uses TRBV11-2 with TRBJ2-7, with D possibly matching TRBD2 (6 bases). The germline CDR1 and CDR2 sequences are SGHAT and FQNNGV. The V gene lost 5 bases and the J gene lost 4 bases, with 18 bases spanning the gap. CDR3 length: 15 amino acids. The CDR3 reads CASSPNPGLNYEQYF. The DNA for the CDR3 is TGTGCCAGCAGCCCCAATCCGGGACTCAATTACGAGCAGTACTTC.

V is TRBV7-3 and J is TRBJ2-1; D is possibly TRBD2 (6 bases). The CDR3 totals 15 residues. Germline V gene data show CDR1 as SGHTA and CDR2 as FQGTGA. V lost 5 bases and J 9 bases, leaving 20 bases between the germline ends. Written as DNA, the CDR3 is TGTGCCAGCAGCCCTATGGGGGGAGCGGATAGTGAGCAGTTCTTC. Amino acid sequence: CASSPMGGADSEQFF.

The rearrangement joins TRBV7-8 to TRBJ1-2; D is possibly TRBD1 (6 bases). The germline gives CDR1 SGHVS, CDR2 FQNEAQ. V lost 5 bases, J lost 1 base, and 14 bases lay in between. The CDR3 length is 15 residues. The DNA for the CDR3 is TGTGCCAGCAGCGTAAACAGGGATTATAACTATGGCTACACCTTC. It encodes CASSVNRDYNYGYTF. Filled out from reference TRBV7-8 and TRBJ1-2, the complete variable domain reads GAGVSQSPRYKVAKRGQDVALRCDPISGHVSLFWYQQALGQGPEFLTYFQNEAQLDKSGLPSDRFFAERPEGSVSTLKIQRTQQEDSAVYLCASSVNRDYNYGYTFGSGTRLTVV.

The chain is built from TRBV27 and TRBJ1-2; D might be TRBD1 (5 bases). CDR3 size: 15 residues. CDR1 MNHEY and CDR2 SMNVEV come from the germline V gene (reference sequence). The V gene lost 2 bases and the J gene lost 0 bases, with 10 bases spanning the gap. CDR3 sequence (DNA): TGTGCCAGCAGTTTAGGACAACCATCTAACTATGGCTACACCTTC. This translates into CASSLGQPSNYGYTF.

The chain links TRBV19 to TRBJ2-7; D call uncertain. Germline CDR1 is LNHDA and CDR2 is SQIVND (reference sequence). The CDR3 has 14 residues. The V end was cut by 1 base, the J end by 2 bases, with 9 bases between. The CDR3 is CASSIGLPTYEQYF. CDR3 sequence (DNA): TGTGCCAGTAGTATAGGGCTCCCGACCTACGAGCAGTACTTC.

This clone was found a few times. The gene calls are TRBV10-2 and TRBJ1-4; the match to TRBD1 covers 7 bases. V trimming: 0 bases; J trimming: 7 bases; junction bases outside the gene matches: 5. Germline V gene lookup returns CDR1 WSHSY and CDR2 SAAADI. CDR3 length: 15 amino acids. The CDR3 protein is CASSESTGEREKLFF. The CDR3 DNA reads TGCGCCAGCAGTGAGTCCACAGGGGAACGTGAAAAACTGTTTTTT.

The rearrangement links TRBV18 to TRBJ1-2, with 9 positions matching TRBD1. Germline V CDR1 and CDR2: KGHSH, LQKENI. This CDR3 is 16 amino acids long. Unmatched junction bases numbered 6, after V lost 4 bases and J lost 0 bases. The CDR3: CASSRDRVDSNYGYTF. DNA for the CDR3: TGTGCCAGCTCACGGGACAGGGTGGATTCTAACTATGGCTACACCTTC.

This chain joins TRBV2 and TRBJ2-3, with D perhaps TRBD2 (7 bases). This CDR3 contains 15 residues. V dropped 3 bases and J dropped 5 bases, with 15 bases sitting between them. Per germline, CDR1 SNHLY and CDR2 FYNNEI. The CDR3 DNA reads as TGTGCCAGCAGTGAGGAGGCGGGGGCCGGAGATACGCAGTATTTT. Translated, it gives CASSEEAGAGDTQYF.

V usage is TRBV24-1 and J usage is TRBJ2-5, with 11 bases that match TRBD1. The CDR3 totals 16 residues. The junction had 6 bases not matched to a gene; V was cut back by 2 bases and J by 5 bases. Germline values: CDR1 KGHDR, CDR2 SFDVKD. CDR3 bases: TGTGCCACCAGTGATTCCGGGACAGGGGGACGGGAGACCCAGTACTTC. Protein sequence: CATSDSGTGGRETQYF.

This chain uses TRBV24-1 with TRBJ2-3; TRBD2 might be the D (6 bases). CDR1 and CDR2 (germline): KGHDR, SFDVKD. The V and J ends lost 8 bases and 2 bases respectively, with 13 bases between them. This CDR3 region has 14 residues. The CDR3 bases are TGTGCCACCAATTCGGGCGGGGACACAGATACGCAGTATTTT. Its translation: CATNSGGDTDTQYF.

The chain employs TRBV6-5 and TRBJ2-7, with 9 positions matching TRBD1. V gave up 6 bases and J gave up 2 bases; unmatched junction bases: 5. In germline, CDR1 is MNHEY, CDR2 SVGAGI. CDR3 length: 14 residues. The CDR3 region is CASRLQGATYEQYF. The CDR3 DNA reads as TGTGCCAGCAGATTACAGGGGGCCACCTACGAGCAGTACTTC.

This chain links TRBV11-2 with TRBJ2-7; D is perhaps TRBD1 (6 bases). This CDR3 is 14 amino acids long. In germline, CDR1 is SGHAT, CDR2 FQNNGV. V was cut by 1 base and J by 7 bases, with 14 bases left in between. The CDR3 is CASSLVQGTEEQYF. The CDR3 coding sequence is TGTGCCAGCAGCTTAGTCCAGGGGACGGAAGAGCAGTACTTC.

CDR3 residues: CASSEGVPTDTQYF. For the CDR3, the DNA is TGTGCCAGCTCCGAAGGGGTTCCCACAGATACGCAGTATTTT. The rearrangement uses TRBV18 and TRBJ2-3, with a weak D call TRBD1 (5 bases). V lost 6 bases and J 2 bases, leaving 12 bases between the germline ends. Germline CDR1 and CDR2: KGHSH and LQKENI. This CDR3 comprises 14 residues.

This chain uses TRBV28 with TRBJ2-5; 7 bases are a match to TRBD1. The ends lost 6 bases at V and 5 bases at J; junction bases unmatched: 12. This CDR3 is 15 amino acids long. Germline V gives CDR1 MDHEN, CDR2 SYDVKM. The CDR3 reads CASRLGQDGRETQYF. DNA for the CDR3: TGTGCCAGCAGGCTCGGACAGGACGGCCGCGAGACCCAGTACTTC.

The rearrangement links TRBV24-1 to TRBJ2-1, with 8 bases that match TRBD2. CDR1 is KGHDR and CDR2 is SFDVKD in the germline V gene. This CDR3 has 16 amino acids. Unmatched junction bases numbered 8, after V lost 6 bases and J lost 2 bases. The CDR3 nucleotides are TGTGCCACCAGTAAAAGCGGGAGAGGTGCCTACAATGAGCAGTTCTTC. It specifies CATSKSGRGAYNEQFF.

The rearrangement uses TRBV7-2 and TRBJ2-1, with TRBD1 matching 7 bases. Germline V gene data show CDR1 as SGHTA and CDR2 as FQGNSA. The V gene end was trimmed by 0 bases and the J gene end by 4 bases; junction bases not matched to a gene: 3. The CDR3 has 15 amino acids. The CDR3 DNA sequence: TGTGCCAGCAGCTTAGCGGACAGGAGGTACAATGAGCAGTTCTTC. Its protein product is CASSLADRRYNEQFF.

CDR3 region: CASSVSNGLGNTIYF. The CDR3 DNA reads as TGTGCCAGCAGCGTCAGTAATGGGCTGGGAAACACCATATATTTT. This chain uses TRBV9 with TRBJ1-3; D is unresolved. The CDR3 is 15 residues long. The ends were cut back, 2 bases at V and 4 bases at J, with 13 bases in the middle. The germline gives CDR1 SGDLS, CDR2 YYNGEE. The entire variable domain, with the rest obtained from reference TRBV9 and TRBJ1-3, is as follows: DSGVTQTPKHLITATGQRVTLRCSPRSGDLSVYWYQQSLDQGLQFLIQYYNGEERAKGNILERFSAQQFPDLHSELNLSSLELGDSALYFCASSVSNGLGNTIYFGEGSWLTVV.